This T cell receptor beta chain was captured in a study of response to subunit inactivated influenza vaccine. J was trimmed by 0 bases and V by 6 bases; bases with no gene match: 5. CDR3 length equals 14 residues. Germline CDR1 reads DFQATT; CDR2 reads SNEGSKA (reference sequence). Study observations and caveats: Each seasonal influenza vaccination, the authors suggested, recruits few new T cells.

TCRdb recomputed calls from the RT-PCR reads with MiXCR, one row per CDR3 protein. The sample contains about 700,000 distinct CDR3 sequences, more than 11% of which appear only once. This clonotype was counted a few times. Its target is not known. This TCR was sampled from a man aged 45-65 years who received an inactivated influenza vaccine. The sequences come from PBMCs from blood, collected about 14 days before vaccination. The chain joins TRBV20-1 to TRBJ2-7; 10 nucleotides agree with TRBD2. CDR3 amino acids: CSAQSGRASYEQYF. In DNA, the CDR3 is TGCAGTGCCCAAAGCGGGAGGGCCTCCTACGAGCAGTACTTC.